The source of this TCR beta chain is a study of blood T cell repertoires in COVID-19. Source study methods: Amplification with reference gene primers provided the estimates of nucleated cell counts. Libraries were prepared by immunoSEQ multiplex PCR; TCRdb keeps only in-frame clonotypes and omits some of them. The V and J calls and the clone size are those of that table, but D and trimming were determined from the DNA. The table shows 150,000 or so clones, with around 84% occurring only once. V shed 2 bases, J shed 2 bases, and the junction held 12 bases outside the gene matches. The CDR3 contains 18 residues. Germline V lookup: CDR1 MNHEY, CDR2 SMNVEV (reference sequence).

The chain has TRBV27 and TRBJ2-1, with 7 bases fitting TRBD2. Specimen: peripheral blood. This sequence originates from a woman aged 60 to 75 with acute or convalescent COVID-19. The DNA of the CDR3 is TGTGCCAGCAGTTTACAGTCGAGCGGGGCACCCCCCTACAATGAGCAGTTCTTC. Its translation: CASSLQSSGAPPYNEQFF.